This T cell receptor beta chain was found in a study of T cells in Graves' hyperthyroidism and ophthalmopathy. The investigators amplified TCR beta CDR3 regions from RNA transcripts. TCR CDR3 underwent first-round RT-PCR with the HTBI primer set. Each CDR3 protein gets one entry after TCRdb re-called the multiplex PCR reads with MiXCR. Of about 400,000 distinct CDR3 sequences listed, 15% are singletons. General observations from the study: Researchers found most expanded thyroid clonotypes above 0.001 in blood as well.

This clonotype was counted a few times. The antigen remains undetermined. The receptor comes from a woman aged 30 to 39 with Graves' hyperthyroidism. Specimen: blood.

This CDR3 is CSAKSGLAVNYEQYF. As DNA, the CDR3 is TGCAGTGCAAAATCGGGACTAGCGGTTAACTACGAGCAGTACTTC. The V and J genes are TRBV20-1 and TRBJ2-7; 11 nucleotides match TRBD2. The ends lost 6 bases at V and 3 bases at J; junction bases unmatched: 10. The CDR3 totals 15 residues. The germline V gene has CDR1 DFQATT and CDR2 SNEGSKA (reference sequence).